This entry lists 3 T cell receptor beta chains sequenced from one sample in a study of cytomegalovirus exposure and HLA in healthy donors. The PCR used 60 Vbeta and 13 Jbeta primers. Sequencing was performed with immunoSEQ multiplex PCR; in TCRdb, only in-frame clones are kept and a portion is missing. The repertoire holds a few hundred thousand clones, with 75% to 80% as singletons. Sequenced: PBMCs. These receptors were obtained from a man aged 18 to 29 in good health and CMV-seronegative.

CDR3 nucleotides: TGTGCCAGCAGCTCGGACAGGGCCGTCCCCTCGACCCAGTACTTC. Translation: CASSSDRAVPSTQYF. The chain carries TRBV11-1 and TRBJ2-5; TRBD1 agrees at 8 bases. Trimming removed 4 bases from V and 7 bases from J; junction bases left unmatched: 11. From germline, CDR1 is SGHAT and CDR2 FQDESV (reference sequence). This CDR3 has 15 residues.

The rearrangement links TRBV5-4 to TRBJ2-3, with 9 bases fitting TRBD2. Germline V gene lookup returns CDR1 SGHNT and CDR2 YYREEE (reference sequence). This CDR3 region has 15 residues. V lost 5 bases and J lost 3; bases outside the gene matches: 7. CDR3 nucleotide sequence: TGTGCCAGCAGATCAAGCGGGGGGAAAACAGATACGCAGTATTTT. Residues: CASRSSGGKTDTQYF.

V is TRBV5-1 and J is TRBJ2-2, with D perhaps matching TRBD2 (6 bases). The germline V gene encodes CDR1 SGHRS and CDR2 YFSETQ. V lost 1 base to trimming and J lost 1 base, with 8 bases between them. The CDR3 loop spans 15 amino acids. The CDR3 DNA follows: TGCGCCAGCAGCTTGCAAGCGGGGAACACCGGGGAGCTGTTTTTT. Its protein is CASSLQAGNTGELFF. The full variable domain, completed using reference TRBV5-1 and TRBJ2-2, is KAGVTQTPRYLIKTRGQQVTLSCSPISGHRSVSWYQQTPGQGLQFLFEYFSETQRNKGNFPGRFSGRQFSNSRSEMNVSTLELGDSALYLCASSLQAGNTGELFFGEGSRLTVL.